The next 17 T cell receptor beta chains were all read from a single sample in a study of regulatory T cells in long-lasting Graves disease. Building the TCR beta libraries relied on iRepertoire HTBI primers, and CDR3 regions underwent Arm-PCR. TCRdb used MiXCR to reprocess the multiplex PCR reads, holding one entry per CDR3 protein. The data show around 460,000 distinct CDR3 sequences, with approximately 14% seen just once and more than 15% held by the top ten. Time point described: newly diagnosed GD, antithyroid drugs for less than 3 months. Preparation of the TCR library used RNA extracted from PBMCs. These same data were also listed under a study on T cells in Graves' hyperthyroidism and ophthalmopathy.

Here the sequenced sample was peripheral blood mononuclear cells (PBMCs), taken at new diagnosis, from a patient treated with antithyroid drugs. The origin of the receptors is a woman aged 45-59 years with Graves disease.

There are many counts of this clonotype. The V and J genes are TRBV12-3 or TRBV12-4 and TRBJ2-7, with a weak D call TRBD2 (6 bases). V was pared by 6 bases and J by 5 bases, with 11 bases between. The CDR3 totals 12 residues. The CDR3 reads CASRSTGDEQYF. The CDR3 DNA reads TGTGCCAGCAGATCAACGGGAGACGAGCAGTACTTC.

This clonotype was recorded many times. The chain joins TRBV19 to TRBJ2-2; 10 bases line up with TRBD1. V was clipped by 4 bases and J by 8 bases; unmatched bases: 4. Germline V gene data show CDR1 as LNHDA and CDR2 as SQIVND (reference sequence). The CDR3 is 14 amino acids. This CDR3 reads CASSTDRGPGELFF. CDR3 in DNA: TGTGCCAGTAGTACTGACAGGGGGCCGGGGGAGCTGTTTTTT.

This clonotype was found a few times. This rearrangement joins TRBV18 to TRBJ2-1; TRBD1 aligns across 9 bases. The germline CDR1 and CDR2 sequences are KGHSH and LQKENI. V lost 3 bases to trimming and J lost 8 bases; unmatched junction nucleotides: 8. CDR3 length: 15 amino acids. CDR3 nucleotide sequence: TGTGCCAGCTCACCCAGGGGGACAGGGAAGGATGAGCAGTTCTTC. Amino acid sequence: CASSPRGTGKDEQFF.

The J gene is TRBJ2-4, the V gene TRBV30; 8 bases are a match to TRBD1. Per the germline V gene, CDR1 is GTSNPN and CDR2 is SVGIG (reference sequence). The CDR3 extends over 15 amino acids. With 2 bases clipped from V and 2 bases from J, the junction kept 5 bases outside the gene matches. CDR3 nucleotides: TGTGCCTGGAGTCACAGGGGGATTACCAAAAACATTCAGTACTTC. Translating it yields CAWSHRGITKNIQYF.

The chain is built from TRBV7-9 and TRBJ2-2, with a tentative D call TRBD1 (5 bases). The CDR3 loop spans 15 amino acids. V was cut by 5 bases and J by 2 bases, with 12 bases left in between. In germline, CDR1 is SEHNR, CDR2 FQNEAQ (reference sequence). The CDR3 DNA sequence: TGTGCCAGCAGCGTCAGGGCAGATAACACCGGGGAGCTGTTTTTT. Translating gives CASSVRADNTGELFF.

This clonotype was seen many times. The rearrangement links TRBV20-1 to TRBJ2-2; D call uncertain. The germline V gene has CDR1 DFQATT and CDR2 SNEGSKA (reference sequence). V was cut by 6 bases and J by 4 bases, with 6 bases left in between. The CDR3 consists of 11 residues. The CDR3 DNA follows: TGCAGTGCCTCACGCACCGGGGAGCTGTTTTTT. Its protein product is CSASRTGELFF.

At least ten counts were recorded for this clonotype. The V call is TRBV2, the J call TRBJ2-7; possibly TRBD2 for D (5 bases). The V end lost 7 bases, the J end lost 6 bases, and 19 bases lay between the germline ends. This CDR3 comprises 14 residues. The germline CDR1 and CDR2 sequences are SNHLY and FYNNEI. The CDR3 reads CASKPVLGRGEQYF. DNA for the CDR3: TGTGCCAGCAAACCCGTGCTCGGCCGGGGCGAGCAGTACTTC.

This clonotype was seen many times. V is TRBV12-3 or TRBV12-4 and J is TRBJ1-4; D ambiguous. The V end lost 4 bases, the J end lost 0 bases, and 9 bases lay between the germline ends. The CDR3 has 15 amino acids. The CDR3 DNA is TGTGCCAGCAGTTCCCGGCGCCCAACTAATGAAAAACTGTTTTTT. Protein product: CASSSRRPTNEKLFF.

This clonotype showed up many times. The J gene is TRBJ2-7, the V gene TRBV29-1; 8 bases are a match to TRBD2. Trimming removed 4 bases from V and 4 bases from J; junction bases left unmatched: 6. CDR1 and CDR2 from the germline V gene are SQVTM and ANQGSEA. The CDR3 totals 13 residues. The CDR3 loop reads CSVVTSGGYEQYF. The CDR3 DNA sequence: TGCAGCGTTGTAACCAGCGGGGGATACGAGCAGTACTTC.

This clonotype was counted at least ten times. The chain carries TRBV28 and TRBJ1-5; D may be TRBD1 (6 bases). The ends were cut back, 8 bases at V and 5 bases at J, with 16 bases in the middle. The length of the CDR3 is 14 residues. CDR1 and CDR2 (germline): MDHEN, SYDVKM. For the CDR3, the DNA is TGTGCCAGCCAAAGAGGGGGAGCGGATCAGCCCCAGCATTTT. Translated: CASQRGGADQPQHF.

At least ten counts were recorded for this clonotype. The CDR3 protein is CASSYSGANTEAFF. The CDR3 DNA reads as TGTGCCAGCAGTTACTCTGGGGCGAACACTGAAGCTTTCTTT. The rearrangement joins TRBV6-2 or TRBV6-3 to TRBJ1-1; a possible D gene is TRBD1 (5 bases). Germline assignment: CDR1 MNHEY and CDR2 SVGEGT. CDR3 size: 14 residues. V lost 0 bases and J 1 base, leaving 6 bases between the germline ends.

This clonotype has at least ten counts. Its ends do not fully match the called genes, so a read error is possible. The V and J genes are TRBV29-1 and TRBJ2-4; no firm D call. The CDR3 runs 14 residues. Germline V gene lookup returns CDR1 SQVTM and CDR2 ANQGSEA. CDR3 sequence: CSAETDRTKDIQYF. The CDR3 DNA reads TGCAGCGCTGAAACCGACCGAACTAAGGACATTCAGTACTTC.

This clonotype was counted ten times or more. The CDR3 region is CATLRDRLYSNQPQHF. In DNA form, the CDR3 reads TGTGCCACCCTCCGGGACAGGCTTTATAGCAATCAGCCCCAGCATTTT. V usage is TRBV6-1 and J usage is TRBJ1-5; TRBD1 matches 8 bases. Trimming at V came to 10 bases and at J to 0 bases, leaving 11 bases not matched to a gene. The germline V gene has CDR1 MNHNS and CDR2 SASEGT. The CDR3 is 16 amino acids.

There are many counts of this clonotype. The rearrangement joins TRBV15 to TRBJ2-7; 9 nucleotides align to TRBD2. Germline-derived CDR1 and CDR2 are LNHNV and YYDKDF (reference sequence). Trimming cost V 5 bases and J 2 bases; bases outside gene matches: 7. There are 15 residues in the CDR3. The CDR3 nucleotides read TGTGCCACCAGCCTAAGCGGGAGGTCAACCTACGAGCAGTACTTC. This translates into CATSLSGRSTYEQYF.

V is TRBV19 and J is TRBJ2-1, with D tentatively TRBD2 (6 bases). Germline assignment: CDR1 LNHDA and CDR2 SQIVND (reference sequence). The CDR3 loop spans 15 amino acids. The germline V and J ends were trimmed by 6 bases and 3 bases, with 15 bases remaining between them. Here the CDR3 reads CASSSDGSFYNEQFF. The CDR3 DNA reads as TGTGCCAGTAGCTCAGACGGGAGTTTCTACAATGAGCAGTTCTTC.

This clonotype was observed many times. This chain connects TRBV5-1 to TRBJ2-1; TRBD2 matches 8 bases. The V segment lost 0 bases and the J segment 8 bases; nucleotides outside the gene matches: 1. CDR3 size: 13 residues. Germline loops: CDR1 SGHRS, CDR2 YFSETQ. Here the CDR3 reads CASSLVTSDEQFF. As DNA, the CDR3 is TGCGCCAGCAGCTTGGTGACTAGCGATGAGCAGTTCTTC.

This clonotype was found many times. This chain uses TRBV6-1 with TRBJ2-7; the D call may be TRBD1 or TRBD2 (6 bases each). The CDR3 spans 15 residues. Germline lookup yields CDR1 MNHNS and CDR2 SASEGT. V lost 6 bases to trimming and J lost 2 bases, with 17 bases between them. The CDR3 is CASRAGGGQTYEQYF. DNA of the CDR3: TGTGCCAGCAGGGCCGGGGGCGGACAGACCTACGAGCAGTACTTC.